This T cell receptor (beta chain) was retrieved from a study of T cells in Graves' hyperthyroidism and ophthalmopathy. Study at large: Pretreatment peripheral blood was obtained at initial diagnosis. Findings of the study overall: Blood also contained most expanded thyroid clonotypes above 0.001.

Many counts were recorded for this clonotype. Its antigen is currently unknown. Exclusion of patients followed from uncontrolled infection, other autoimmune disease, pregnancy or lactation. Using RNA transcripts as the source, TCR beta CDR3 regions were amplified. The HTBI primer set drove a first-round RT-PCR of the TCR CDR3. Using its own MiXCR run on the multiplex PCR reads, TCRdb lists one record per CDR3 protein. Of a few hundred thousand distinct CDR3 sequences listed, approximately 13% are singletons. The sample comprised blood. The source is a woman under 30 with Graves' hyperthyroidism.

The CDR3 DNA reads as TGTGCCAGCAGTTTCTCCGGGACAGGGAGCACTGAAGCTTTCTTT. This encodes CASSFSGTGSTEAFF. This chain joins TRBV12-3 or TRBV12-4 and TRBJ1-1; the match to TRBD1 covers 9 bases. The CDR3 is made up of 15 amino acids. V was clipped by 3 bases and J by 4 bases; unmatched bases: 6.